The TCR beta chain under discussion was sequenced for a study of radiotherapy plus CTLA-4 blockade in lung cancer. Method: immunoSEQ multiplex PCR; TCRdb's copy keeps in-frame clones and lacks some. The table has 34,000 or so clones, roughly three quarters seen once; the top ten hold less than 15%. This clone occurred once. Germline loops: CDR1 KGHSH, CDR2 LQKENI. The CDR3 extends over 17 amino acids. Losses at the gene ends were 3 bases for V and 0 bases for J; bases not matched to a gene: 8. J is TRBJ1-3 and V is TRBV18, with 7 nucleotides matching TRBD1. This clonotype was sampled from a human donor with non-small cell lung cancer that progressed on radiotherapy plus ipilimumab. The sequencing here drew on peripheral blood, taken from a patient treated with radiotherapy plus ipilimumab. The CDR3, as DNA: TGTGCCAGCTCACCCCGAACAGGGGTTTCCTCTGGAAACACCATATATTTT. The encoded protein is CASSPRTGVSSGNTIYF. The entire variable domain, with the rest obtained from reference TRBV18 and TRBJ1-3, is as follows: NAGVMQNPRHLVRRRGQEARLRCSPMKGHSHVYWYRQLPEEGLKFMVYLQKENIIDESGMPKERFSAEFPKEGPSILRIQQVVRGDSAAYFCASSPRTGVSSGNTIYFGEGSWLTVV.